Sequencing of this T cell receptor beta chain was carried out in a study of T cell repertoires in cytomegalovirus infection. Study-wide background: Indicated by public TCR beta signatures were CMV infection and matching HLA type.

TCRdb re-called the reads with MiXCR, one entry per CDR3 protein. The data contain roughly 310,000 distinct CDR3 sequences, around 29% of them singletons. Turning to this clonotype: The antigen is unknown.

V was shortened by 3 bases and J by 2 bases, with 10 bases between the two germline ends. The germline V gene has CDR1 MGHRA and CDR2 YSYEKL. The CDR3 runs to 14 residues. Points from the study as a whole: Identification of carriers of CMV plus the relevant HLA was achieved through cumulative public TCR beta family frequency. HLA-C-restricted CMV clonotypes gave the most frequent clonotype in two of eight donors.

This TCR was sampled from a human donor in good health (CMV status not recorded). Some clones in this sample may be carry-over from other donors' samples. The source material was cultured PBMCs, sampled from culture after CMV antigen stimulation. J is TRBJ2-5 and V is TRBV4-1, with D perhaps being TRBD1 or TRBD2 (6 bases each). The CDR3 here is CASSHKGGQETQYF. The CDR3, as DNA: TGCGCCAGCAGCCACAAAGGGGGGCAAGAGACCCAGTACTTC.